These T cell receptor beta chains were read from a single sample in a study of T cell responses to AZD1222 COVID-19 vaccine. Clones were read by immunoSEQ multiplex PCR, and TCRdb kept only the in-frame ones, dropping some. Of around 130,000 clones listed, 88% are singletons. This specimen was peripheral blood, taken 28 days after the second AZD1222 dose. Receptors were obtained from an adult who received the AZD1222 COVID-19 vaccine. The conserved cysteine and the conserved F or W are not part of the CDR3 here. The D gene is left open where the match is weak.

CDR3aa: ASSNLPGQGSHEQY
j_gene: TRBJ2-7
d_gene: TRBD1
v_gene: TRBV3-1/TRBV3-2

CDR3aa: ASSSGMNTEAF
j_gene: TRBJ1-1
d_gene: .
v_gene: TRBV6-1

CDR3aa: ASSPGLDHPRNNEQF
j_gene: TRBJ2-1
d_gene: .
v_gene: TRBV28

CDR3aa: ASSYSQDGPQH
j_gene: TRBJ1-5
d_gene: .
v_gene: TRBV6-5

CDR3aa: AISLRGAIGTDTQY
j_gene: TRBJ2-3
d_gene: .
v_gene: TRBV10-3

CDR3aa: AISESMTGGPETQY
j_gene: TRBJ2-5
d_gene: TRBD2
v_gene: TRBV10-3

CDR3aa: ASSTRGLKNIQY
j_gene: TRBJ2-4
d_gene: .
v_gene: TRBV6-5

CDR3aa: ASSMGFGGRNEKLF
j_gene: TRBJ1-4
d_gene: .
v_gene: TRBV19

CDR3aa: ASSLAGDEQF
j_gene: TRBJ2-1
d_gene: .
v_gene: TRBV12-3/TRBV12-4

CDR3aa: ASSRSRGLQPQH
j_gene: TRBJ1-5
d_gene: .
v_gene: TRBV5-5

CDR3aa: AISAGESSQPQH
j_gene: TRBJ1-5
d_gene: .
v_gene: TRBV10-3

CDR3aa: ASRILDDVGNTIY
j_gene: TRBJ1-3
d_gene: .
v_gene: TRBV28

CDR3aa: ASSQSGDTEAF
j_gene: TRBJ1-1
d_gene: .
v_gene: TRBV14

CDR3aa: ASSPSTGVNTEAF
j_gene: TRBJ1-1
d_gene: TRBD1
v_gene: TRBV19

CDR3aa: ASTPGTATNEKLF
j_gene: TRBJ1-4
d_gene: TRBD1
v_gene: TRBV5-1

CDR3aa: ASSQDRNSPLH
j_gene: TRBJ1-6
d_gene: .
v_gene: TRBV4-1

CDR3aa: ASSMGQSPYEQY
j_gene: TRBJ2-7
d_gene: TRBD1
v_gene: TRBV19

CDR3aa: ASSFGPQGGTNEKLF
j_gene: TRBJ1-4
d_gene: .
v_gene: TRBV5-1

CDR3aa: ASSADSANYGYT
j_gene: TRBJ1-2
d_gene: .
v_gene: TRBV11-2

CDR3aa: ASSSSSYEQY
j_gene: TRBJ2-7
d_gene: .
v_gene: TRBV2

CDR3aa: ASSPRTASGNTIY
j_gene: TRBJ1-3
d_gene: .
v_gene: TRBV18

CDR3aa: SVNGASGRDNEQF
j_gene: TRBJ2-1
d_gene: TRBD2
v_gene: TRBV29-1

CDR3aa: ATSDLREQY
j_gene: TRBJ2-7
d_gene: .
v_gene: TRBV24-1

CDR3aa: ASKPGQYGYEQY
j_gene: TRBJ2-7
d_gene: .
v_gene: TRBV7-9

CDR3aa: ASSLNGDTEAF
j_gene: TRBJ1-1
d_gene: .
v_gene: TRBV7-3

CDR3aa: ASSKPPGLAGGLRAYNEQF
j_gene: TRBJ2-1
d_gene: TRBD2
v_gene: TRBV6-2/TRBV6-3

CDR3aa: ASSMTPRSSFSGTIY
j_gene: TRBJ1-3
d_gene: .
v_gene: TRBV19

CDR3aa: ASSVGEGNYGYT
j_gene: TRBJ1-2
d_gene: .
v_gene: TRBV9

CDR3aa: ASSPLGYSNYGYT
j_gene: TRBJ1-2
d_gene: .
v_gene: TRBV18

CDR3aa: ASSLEANVIYNEQF
j_gene: TRBJ2-1
d_gene: .
v_gene: TRBV7-9

CDR3aa: SVEGVASTDTQY
j_gene: TRBJ2-3
d_gene: .
v_gene: TRBV29-1

CDR3aa: ASSYSTGQGYEQY
j_gene: TRBJ2-7
d_gene: TRBD1
v_gene: TRBV6-5

CDR3aa: ASSSTTGGNTIY
j_gene: TRBJ1-3
d_gene: TRBD1
v_gene: TRBV5-1

CDR3aa: ATTQGWDRGAF
j_gene: TRBJ1-1
d_gene: .
v_gene: TRBV6-5

CDR3aa: ASSLVGVRNNSPLH
j_gene: TRBJ1-6
d_gene: .
v_gene: TRBV5-1

CDR3aa: ASSSGTSEYNEQF
j_gene: TRBJ2-1
d_gene: TRBD2
v_gene: TRBV7-7

CDR3aa: ASRGSGYEQY
j_gene: TRBJ2-7
d_gene: .
v_gene: TRBV2

CDR3aa: ASSYSIGQITDTQY
j_gene: TRBJ2-3
d_gene: .
v_gene: TRBV6-2/TRBV6-3